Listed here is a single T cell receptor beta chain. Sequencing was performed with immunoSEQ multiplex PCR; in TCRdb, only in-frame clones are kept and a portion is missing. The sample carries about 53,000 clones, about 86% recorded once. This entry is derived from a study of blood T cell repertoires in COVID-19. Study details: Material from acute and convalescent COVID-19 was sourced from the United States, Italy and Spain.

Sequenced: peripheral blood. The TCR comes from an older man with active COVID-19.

Written as DNA, the CDR3 is TGTGCCAGCAGTGAAGGGGGGACAGCCTACAATGAGCAGTTCTTC. Its protein product is CASSEGGTAYNEQFF. This chain links TRBV6-1 with TRBJ2-1, with 7 bases that match TRBD1. Trimming cost V 1 base and J 2 bases; bases outside gene matches: 2. Germline V gene lookup returns CDR1 MNHNS and CDR2 SASEGT. The CDR3 totals 15 residues.